Shown below are 25 T cell receptor beta chains from a single sample sequenced in a study of blood T cells in healthy people across ages (dated by TCRdb to about 2015). Receptor libraries were prepared by 5' RACE. The sequencer was an Illumina HiSeq 2500. A second roughly 7 to 11 cycle PCR used a sample-barcoded 5' primer and a J-beta primer mix. TCRdb trimmed public reads at Q25 via fastp, called clones via MiXCR and kept in-frame beta chains. Rows are combined by CDR3 protein, so each entry shows the most common genes and DNA. Within this sample are hundreds of thousands of distinct CDR3 sequences, with 45% to 50% of them counted one time only. The ten largest account for 10% to 15% of the sample. The sequenced sample was blood. These TCRs come from a man aged 30-40 years in good health.

This chain links TRBV28 with TRBJ2-1; tentative D call: TRBD1 (6 bases). V was trimmed by 8 bases and J by 8 bases, leaving 10 bases between them. The germline V gene has CDR1 MDHEN and CDR2 SYDVKM. This CDR3 region has 11 residues. The CDR3 reads CASQQGYEQFF. In DNA form, the CDR3 reads TGTGCCAGCCAACAGGGTTATGAGCAGTTCTTC.

This rearrangement joins TRBV3-1 to TRBJ2-7, with TRBD1 as a possible D gene (6 bases). V was clipped by 4 bases and J by 6 bases, with 16 bases between them. This CDR3 is 14 amino acids long. Germline V CDR1 and CDR2: LGHDT, YNNKEL (reference sequence). CDR3 residues: CASSPRDKTSEQYF. DNA of the CDR3: TGTGCCAGCAGCCCCCGGGACAAGACCTCCGAGCAGTACTTC.

This clonotype has only a few counts. The V call is TRBV29-1, the J call TRBJ2-3; 8 bases map to TRBD1. This CDR3 has 14 residues. CDR1 is SQVTM, CDR2 ANQGSEA, per germline. Trimming cost V 7 bases and J 6 bases; bases outside gene matches: 12. The CDR3 spells CSERQGRSVDTQYF. The CDR3 bases are TGCAGCGAAAGACAGGGGCGAAGCGTGGATACGCAGTATTTT.

V gene TRBV6-2 or TRBV6-3 combines with J gene TRBJ2-7; D is perhaps TRBD1 (5 bases). CDR1 and CDR2 from the germline V gene are MNHEY and SVGEGT. The CDR3 has 20 residues. V gave up 0 bases and J gave up 3 bases, with 27 bases separating them. CDR3 in amino acids: CASSYSTGRDELYWGYEQYF. Written as DNA, the CDR3 is TGTGCCAGCAGTTACTCGACGGGCAGGGATGAATTGTATTGGGGCTACGAGCAGTACTTC.

This CDR3 is CASSDSGQGLLTDTQYF. In DNA, the CDR3 is TGTGCCAGCAGTGACTCGGGACAGGGGTTGCTCACAGATACGCAGTATTTT. The chain uses TRBV25-1 and TRBJ2-3, with TRBD1 identical over 10 bases. CDR3 size: 17 residues. In germline, CDR1 is MGHDK, CDR2 SYGVNS. Unmatched junction bases numbered 8, after V lost 3 bases and J lost 2 bases.

J is TRBJ2-1 and V is TRBV6-2 or TRBV6-3, with a possible D match to TRBD2 (7 bases). This CDR3 has 16 residues. Trimming took 4 bases from V and 5 from J, leaving 18 bases between them. Germline CDR1 MNHEY, CDR2 SVGEGT. DNA for the CDR3: TGTGCCAGCAGTTCGATAAGGGGGGGTGTCGACAATGAGCAGTTCTTC. Its translation is CASSSIRGGVDNEQFF.

The chain carries TRBV11-1 and TRBJ2-3; D gene uncertain. Germline V gives CDR1 SGHAT, CDR2 FQDESV (reference sequence). The V end was cut by 0 bases, the J end by 2 bases, with 9 bases between. The CDR3 totals 15 residues. CDR3 residues: CASSLAYYSTDTQYF. In DNA form, the CDR3 reads TGTGCCAGCAGCTTAGCTTACTACTCCACAGATACGCAGTATTTT.

This chain uses TRBV7-2 with TRBJ1-2, with 11 bases that match TRBD1. Germline CDR1 and CDR2: SGHTA and FQGNSA. The CDR3 is 16 residues long. J gave up 4 bases and V 1 base, and 5 bases lay outside the gene matches. The CDR3 protein is CASSLGGTGGGYGYTF. In nucleotides, the CDR3 is TGTGCCAGCAGCTTAGGGGGGACAGGGGGAGGCTATGGCTACACCTTC.

This sequence joins TRBV20-1 and TRBJ2-7; TRBD1 agrees at 7 bases. The germline V gene encodes CDR1 DFQATT and CDR2 SNEGSKA (reference sequence). The CDR3 contains 12 residues. The V gene end was trimmed by 4 bases and the J gene end by 4 bases; junction bases not matched to a gene: 4. CDR3 nucleotide sequence: TGCAGTGCTAACGGACAGGTATACGAGCAGTACTTC. Protein product: CSANGQVYEQYF.

The genes are TRBV7-2 and TRBJ2-7; 7 positions agree with TRBD2. Germline values: CDR1 SGHTA, CDR2 FQGNSA. The CDR3 has 15 residues. The ends lost 5 bases at V and 3 bases at J; junction bases unmatched: 10. This CDR3 is CASSPEGPGGYEQYF. In nucleotides, the CDR3 is TGTGCCAGCAGCCCAGAAGGTCCGGGAGGCTACGAGCAGTACTTC.

The V gene is TRBV21-1, the J gene TRBJ1-5. TRBV21-1 is listed as a pseudogene. This CDR3 comprises 15 residues. CDR3 region: CASSKGNGSNQPQHF. The CDR3 DNA sequence: TGTGCCAGCAGCAAAGGAAATGGGAGCAATCAGCCCCAGCATTTT.

This clonotype showed up just a few times. The chain links TRBV6-5 to TRBJ2-7; maybe TRBD2 (7 bases). The germline V and J ends were trimmed by 6 bases and 3 bases, with 18 bases remaining between them. Per germline, CDR1 MNHEY and CDR2 SVGAGI. The CDR3 sequence is 15 residues long. The CDR3 here is CASRGGGRPLYEQYF. DNA of the CDR3: TGTGCCAGCAGAGGGGGGGGGAGACCCCTCTACGAGCAGTACTTC.

The sample holds a few counts of this clonotype. The chain is built from TRBV6-2 or TRBV6-3 and TRBJ2-5; D might be TRBD1 (6 bases). Germline CDR1 is MNHEY and CDR2 is SVGEGT. The V and J ends lost 7 bases and 3 bases respectively, with 18 bases between them. The CDR3 consists of 15 residues. The CDR3 coding sequence is TGTGCCAGCACCGACCTTGGACAGCCGAAAGAGACCCAGTACTTC. Translated, it gives CASTDLGQPKETQYF.

This chain uses TRBV5-1 with TRBJ2-1; perhaps TRBD1 as D (6 bases). Per germline, CDR1 SGHRS and CDR2 YFSETQ. The CDR3 spans 15 residues. V was cut by 3 bases and J by 2 bases, with 12 bases left in between. CDR3 sequence reads: CASSYDRPPYNEQFF. The CDR3 coding sequence is TGCGCCAGCAGCTACGACAGGCCACCCTACAATGAGCAGTTCTTC.

The chain joins TRBV29-1 to TRBJ2-1; no reliable D call. The J call may be incorrect, as the DNA end agrees better with TRBJ2-7. The CDR3 is made up of 13 amino acids. Per germline, CDR1 SQVTM and CDR2 ANQGSEA. CDR3 region: CSVVGRTYNEQYF. The CDR3 region has the DNA TGCAGCGTTGTGGGCAGGACCTACAATGAGCAGTACTTC.

The J gene is TRBJ2-6, the V gene TRBV9; D remains unclear. The CDR3 covers 17 residues. Trimming left V 4 bases short and J 1 base short, with 15 bases between. Germline V CDR1 and CDR2: SGDLS, YYNGEE. The CDR3, as DNA: TGTGCCAGCAGCTCGTTTAAAGCCCCATCTGGGGCCAACGTCCTGACTTTC. The encoded protein is CASSSFKAPSGANVLTF.

The chain has TRBV28 and TRBJ2-3; TRBD2 might be the D (6 bases). Trimming took 2 bases from V and 5 from J, leaving 17 bases between them. This CDR3 is 16 amino acids long. CDR1 and CDR2 (germline): MDHEN, SYDVKM. The CDR3 reads CASSLAGRTGLDTQYF. The CDR3 nucleotides read TGTGCCAGCAGTTTAGCGGGGCGGACTGGGTTAGATACGCAGTATTTT.

This chain joins TRBV4-2 and TRBJ2-1, with D hard to call. Germline assignment: CDR1 LGHNA and CDR2 YNFKEQ. Deletions cut 4 bases from V and 10 bases from J, with 17 bases between. The CDR3 consists of 14 residues. The CDR3 region is CASSPSPLEYEQFF. CDR3 nucleotides: TGTGCCAGCAGCCCTTCACCTCTCGAATACGAGCAGTTCTTC.

This clonotype was recorded a few times. V usage is TRBV11-1 and J usage is TRBJ2-3; 8 positions agree with TRBD1. Germline-derived CDR1 and CDR2 are SGHAT and FQDESV (reference sequence). The J segment lost 3 bases and the V segment lost 4 bases, leaving 6 bases of the junction unmatched. This CDR3 has 15 amino acids. The CDR3: CASSSSGTGTDTQYF. Here the CDR3 DNA reads TGTGCCAGCAGCTCTTCCGGGACAGGAACAGATACGCAGTATTTT. Full variable domain (rest looked up from reference TRBV11-1 and TRBJ2-3): EAEVAQSPRYKITEKSQAVAFWCDPISGHATLYWYRQILGQGPELLVQFQDESVVDDSQLPKDRFSAERLKGVDSTLKIQPAELGDSAMYLCASSSSGTGTDTQYFGPGTRLTVL.

The rearrangement joins TRBV12-3 or TRBV12-4 to TRBJ1-1; D is uncertain. Trimming removed 5 bases at V and 8 bases at J, with 9 bases between. This CDR3 comprises 11 residues. The DNA of the CDR3 is TGTGCCAGCAGTGAAGGGCCCGAAGCTTTCTTT. Encoded protein: CASSEGPEAFF.

The chain joins TRBV7-2 to TRBJ2-3; 10 nucleotides align to TRBD2. Germline trimming cut 9 bases from V and 2 bases from J; bases unmatched to any gene: 11. In germline, CDR1 is SGHTA, CDR2 FQGNSA. The CDR3 runs 16 residues. CDR3 amino acids: CASARPSGGPTDTQYF. The CDR3 bases are TGTGCCAGTGCCCGTCCTAGCGGGGGACCCACAGATACGCAGTATTTT.

The CDR3 reads CASSEEGTAPLYNEQFF. CDR3 coding DNA: TGTGCCAGCAGTGAAGAGGGGACAGCCCCCTTGTACAATGAGCAGTTCTTC. This chain connects TRBV6-1 to TRBJ2-1, with 7 bases identical to TRBD1. J lost 4 bases, V lost 1 base, and 10 bases had no gene match. The CDR3 spans 17 residues. The germline CDR1 and CDR2 sequences are MNHNS and SASEGT.

This chain links TRBV6-5 with TRBJ2-4; D unresolved. There are 14 residues in the CDR3. V was pared by 5 bases and J by 2 bases, with 10 bases between. Per the germline V gene, CDR1 is MNHEY and CDR2 is SVGAGI. The CDR3 loop is CASSPDGTKNIQYF. In nucleotides, the CDR3 is TGTGCCAGCAGTCCAGACGGTACCAAAAACATTCAGTACTTC.

The table lists this clonotype with a few counts. The rearrangement joins TRBV27 to TRBJ1-2; D may be TRBD1 (5 bases). Germline-derived CDR1 and CDR2 are MNHEY and SMNVEV (reference sequence). Trimming removed 7 bases at V and 0 bases at J, with 12 bases between. This CDR3 comprises 14 residues. In DNA, the CDR3 is TGTGCCAGCACCAACGGGGGAGCTAACTATGGCTACACCTTC. It encodes CASTNGGANYGYTF.

The chain has TRBV6-1 and TRBJ2-1, with 7 positions matching TRBD2. CDR1 MNHNS and CDR2 SASEGT come from the germline V gene. The CDR3 spans 16 residues. V trimming: 3 bases; J trimming: 2 bases; junction bases outside the gene matches: 7. CDR3 DNA sequence: TGTGCCAGCAGTGAGTTAGCGGGTGTCACCTACAATGAGCAGTTCTTC. This gives the protein CASSELAGVTYNEQFF.